This is a list of T cell receptor beta chains from one sample in a study of control samples from healthy donors and cancer patients. The repertoire was sequenced with immunoSEQ multiplex PCR; TCRdb's copy has only in-frame clones and lacks some. This sample has fewer than 200,000 clones, with roughly nine tenths found just once. Sequenced: blood. The source of these receptors is a man aged 25 to 45 in good health. The CDR3 runs from the conserved cysteine through the conserved F or W. The order of the fields is J gene, V gene, clone size, D gene, CDR3 protein, CDR3 DNA. A D gene is named only where the DNA matches it firmly. For some rows the clone size is stated as once, few or many, or as a class when expanded; others skip it.

j_gene: TRBJ1-1
v_gene: TRBV19
abundance: -
d_gene: -
CDR3aa: CASTGFLNTEAFF
CDR3nt: TGTGCCAGTACAGGGTTCCTGAACACTGAAGCTTTCTTT

j_gene: TRBJ2-7
v_gene: TRBV20-1
abundance: -
d_gene: -
CDR3aa: CSVGQVYEQYF
CDR3nt: TGCAGTGTAGGGCAGGTCTACGAGCAGTACTTC

j_gene: TRBJ2-7
v_gene: TRBV7-9
abundance: -
d_gene: -
CDR3aa: CASSLGFRYEQYF
CDR3nt: TGTGCCAGCAGCTTAGGCTTCCGCTACGAGCAGTACTTC

j_gene: TRBJ2-3
v_gene: TRBV6-5
abundance: -
d_gene: -
CDR3aa: CASSRATGHTDTQYF
CDR3nt: TGTGCCAGCAGCCGCGCGACGGGCCACACAGATACGCAGTATTTT

j_gene: TRBJ1-6
v_gene: TRBV6-1
abundance: -
d_gene: -
CDR3aa: CASSESGSRSPLHF
CDR3nt: TGTGCCAGCAGTGAAAGTGGGTCCCGCTCACCCCTCCACTTT

j_gene: TRBJ2-5
v_gene: TRBV28
abundance: -
d_gene: -
CDR3aa: CASSLVRAQETQYF
CDR3nt: TGTGCCAGCAGCCTAGTAAGGGCCCAAGAGACCCAGTACTTC

j_gene: TRBJ1-1
v_gene: TRBV6-4
abundance: medium-sized
d_gene: -
CDR3aa: CASSGTTEGEAFF
CDR3nt: TGTGCCAGCAGCGGAACCACTGAGGGGGAAGCTTTCTTT

j_gene: TRBJ1-3
v_gene: TRBV7-9
abundance: -
d_gene: -
CDR3aa: CASSSRGGGGNTIYF
CDR3nt: TGTGCCAGCAGCTCGCGGGGGGGTGGAGGAAACACCATATATTTT

j_gene: TRBJ2-7
v_gene: TRBV6-6
abundance: -
d_gene: -
CDR3aa: CASSYDGTYEQYF
CDR3nt: TGTGCCAGCAGTTACGACGGCACCTACGAGCAGTACTTC

j_gene: TRBJ2-3
v_gene: TRBV4-2
abundance: -
d_gene: -
CDR3aa: CASSHERGSGAGDTQYF
CDR3nt: TGTGCCAGCAGCCACGAGAGGGGATCGGGGGCCGGAGATACGCAGTATTTT

j_gene: TRBJ1-1
v_gene: TRBV28
abundance: -
d_gene: -
CDR3aa: CASGKGENTEAFF
CDR3nt: TGTGCCAGCGGGAAGGGAGAAAACACTGAAGCTTTCTTT

j_gene: TRBJ1-1
v_gene: TRBV28
abundance: -
d_gene: TRBD1
CDR3aa: CASNLLGGANTEAFF
CDR3nt: TGTGCCAGCAACCTCCTAGGGGGCGCCAACACTGAAGCTTTCTTT

j_gene: TRBJ2-4
v_gene: TRBV15
abundance: -
d_gene: -
CDR3aa: CATSRDSVPGTAKNIQYF
CDR3nt: TGTGCCACCAGCAGAGATTCTGTTCCCGGGACTGCCAAAAACATTCAGTACTTC

j_gene: TRBJ1-1
v_gene: TRBV5-1
abundance: -
d_gene: -
CDR3aa: CASSLGQGAEAFF
CDR3nt: TGCGCCAGCAGCTTGGGGCAGGGCGCTGAAGCTTTCTTT

j_gene: TRBJ1-6
v_gene: TRBV5-6
abundance: -
d_gene: TRBD1
CDR3aa: CASSRDRGYSPLHF
CDR3nt: TGTGCCAGCAGCCGGGACAGGGGGTACTCACCCCTCCACTTT

j_gene: TRBJ1-2
v_gene: TRBV2
abundance: -
d_gene: TRBD1
CDR3aa: CASNGDRGSVNYGYTF
CDR3nt: TGTGCCAGCAATGGGGACAGGGGATCAGTTAACTATGGCTACACCTTC

j_gene: TRBJ2-1
v_gene: TRBV2
abundance: -
d_gene: TRBD1
CDR3aa: CASSGTGGLHKFF
CDR3nt: TGTGCCAGCAGCGGGACAGGGGGCCTCCATAAGTTCTTC

j_gene: TRBJ1-1
v_gene: TRBV30
abundance: -
d_gene: TRBD1
CDR3aa: CAGWRGQGRTEAFF
CDR3nt: TGTGCCGGCTGGAGGGGACAGGGGAGGACTGAAGCTTTCTTT

j_gene: TRBJ1-1
v_gene: TRBV4-1
abundance: once
d_gene: -
CDR3aa: CASSQAERRNTEAFF
CDR3nt: TGCGCCAGCAGCCAAGCAGAAAGACGGAACACTGAAGCTTTCTTT

j_gene: TRBJ2-1
v_gene: TRBV20-1
abundance: -
d_gene: -
CDR3aa: CSASGTDEQFF
CDR3nt: TGCAGTGCCAGCGGCACGGATGAGCAGTTCTTC

j_gene: TRBJ1-3
v_gene: TRBV5-6
abundance: -
d_gene: -
CDR3aa: CASSLGRRQVGRNTIYF
CDR3nt: TGTGCCAGCAGCTTGGGCCGGAGACAGGTTGGAAGGAACACCATATATTTT

j_gene: TRBJ1-2
v_gene: TRBV25-1
abundance: -
d_gene: TRBD1
CDR3aa: CASRQGFGYTF
CDR3nt: TGTGCCAGCAGACAGGGGTTTGGCTACACCTTC

j_gene: TRBJ1-4
v_gene: TRBV9
abundance: once
d_gene: TRBD1
CDR3aa: CASSLQGEEKLFF
CDR3nt: TGTGCCAGCAGCCTACAGGGGGAGGAAAAACTGTTTTTT

j_gene: TRBJ1-2
v_gene: TRBV7-2
abundance: few
d_gene: -
CDR3aa: CASSLSFGSYGYTF
CDR3nt: TGTGCCAGCAGCTTAAGTTTCGGCTCCTATGGCTACACCTTC

j_gene: TRBJ2-3
v_gene: TRBV27
abundance: -
d_gene: -
CDR3aa: CASSPDRSDTDTQYF
CDR3nt: TGTGCCAGCAGCCCAGACAGGTCGGACACAGATACGCAGTATTTT

j_gene: TRBJ2-2
v_gene: TRBV6-5
abundance: -
d_gene: TRBD2
CDR3aa: CASSPAGGVAGELFF
CDR3nt: TGTGCCAGCAGTCCGGCGGGGGGGGTGGCCGGGGAGCTGTTTTTT

j_gene: TRBJ1-1
v_gene: TRBV18
abundance: -
d_gene: -
CDR3aa: CASSPGGTNTEAFF
CDR3nt: TGTGCCAGCTCACCCGGGGGGACGAACACTGAAGCTTTCTTT

j_gene: TRBJ1-1
v_gene: TRBV14
abundance: -
d_gene: -
CDR3aa: CASSQILGNTEAFF
CDR3nt: TGTGCCAGCAGCCAAATTCTGGGGAACACTGAAGCTTTCTTT

j_gene: TRBJ2-3
v_gene: TRBV28
abundance: -
d_gene: -
CDR3aa: CASKSGGGTDTQYF
CDR3nt: TGTGCCAGCAAGAGTGGAGGCGGGACAGATACGCAGTATTTT

j_gene: TRBJ1-5
v_gene: TRBV30
abundance: -
d_gene: -
CDR3aa: CAWSRDFNQPQHF
CDR3nt: TGTGCCTGGAGTCGCGATTTCAATCAGCCCCAGCATTTT

j_gene: TRBJ2-5
v_gene: TRBV5-1
abundance: -
d_gene: -
CDR3aa: CASTQSQLQETQYF
CDR3nt: TGCGCCAGCACCCAGAGCCAGCTTCAAGAGACCCAGTACTTC

j_gene: TRBJ1-2
v_gene: TRBV5-6
abundance: -
d_gene: TRBD1
CDR3aa: CASSPGTGSHYGYTF
CDR3nt: TGTGCCAGCAGCCCAGGGACAGGGTCTCACTATGGCTACACCTTC

j_gene: TRBJ1-1
v_gene: TRBV2
abundance: -
d_gene: -
CDR3aa: CASRGLKQGGTEAFF
CDR3nt: TGTGCCAGCAGAGGGTTAAAACAGGGCGGCACTGAAGCTTTCTTT

j_gene: TRBJ2-3
v_gene: TRBV27
abundance: -
d_gene: -
CDR3aa: CASSLTPDAWDTQYF
CDR3nt: TGTGCCAGCAGTCTTACCCCCGACGCCTGGGATACGCAGTATTTT

j_gene: TRBJ2-2
v_gene: TRBV19
abundance: -
d_gene: -
CDR3aa: CASSPSGELFF
CDR3nt: TGTGCCAGTAGTCCCTCCGGGGAGCTGTTTTTT

j_gene: TRBJ1-5
v_gene: TRBV6-6
abundance: -
d_gene: -
CDR3aa: CASSPTGSLYQPQHF
CDR3nt: TGTGCCAGCAGTCCCACAGGGAGCCTCTATCAGCCCCAGCATTTT

j_gene: TRBJ1-1
v_gene: TRBV6-5
abundance: -
d_gene: -
CDR3aa: CASSGQNTEAFF
CDR3nt: TGTGCCAGCAGCGGACAGAACACTGAAGCTTTCTTT

j_gene: TRBJ2-3
v_gene: TRBV3-1/TRBV3-2
abundance: -
d_gene: TRBD2
CDR3aa: CASTAGAGGPADTQYF
CDR3nt: TGTGCCAGCACCGCAGGCGCGGGAGGGCCGGCAGATACGCAGTATTTT

j_gene: TRBJ1-4
v_gene: TRBV5-1
abundance: -
d_gene: -
CDR3aa: CASSPQGVEKLFF
CDR3nt: TGCGCCAGCAGCCCACAGGGCGTTGAAAAACTGTTTTTT

j_gene: TRBJ2-1
v_gene: TRBV4-3
abundance: -
d_gene: -
CDR3aa: CASSQEHYNEQFF
CDR3nt: TGCGCCAGCAGCCAGGAACACTACAATGAGCAGTTCTTC

j_gene: TRBJ2-7
v_gene: TRBV28
abundance: -
d_gene: TRBD1
CDR3aa: CASSFRDRVSYEQYF
CDR3nt: TGTGCCAGCAGCTTCCGGGACAGGGTCTCCTACGAGCAGTACTTC

j_gene: TRBJ1-1
v_gene: TRBV18
abundance: once
d_gene: -
CDR3aa: CASSGDAPDEAFF
CDR3nt: TGTGCCAGCTCAGGAGATGCTCCCGATGAAGCTTTCTTT

j_gene: TRBJ2-7
v_gene: TRBV7-2
abundance: -
d_gene: -
CDR3aa: CASSKDRRTYEQYF
CDR3nt: TGTGCCAGCAGCAAAGACAGGCGGACCTACGAGCAGTACTTC

j_gene: TRBJ2-7
v_gene: TRBV11-3
abundance: -
d_gene: -
CDR3aa: CASSLDGYHEQYF
CDR3nt: TGTGCCAGCAGCTTAGATGGGTATCACGAGCAGTACTTC

j_gene: TRBJ2-3
v_gene: TRBV27
abundance: -
d_gene: TRBD1
CDR3aa: CASSPGQGRTLTQYF
CDR3nt: TGTGCCAGCAGTCCGGGACAGGGCCGGACCCTTACGCAGTATTTT

j_gene: TRBJ2-7
v_gene: TRBV15
abundance: -
d_gene: -
CDR3aa: CATSRSGPGPNEQYF
CDR3nt: TGTGCCACCAGCAGGTCAGGTCCGGGCCCTAACGAGCAGTACTTC

j_gene: TRBJ1-2
v_gene: TRBV28
abundance: once
d_gene: -
CDR3aa: CASRYRVGGYTF
CDR3nt: TGTGCCAGCAGGTACAGGGTAGGGGGCTACACCTTC

j_gene: TRBJ2-7
v_gene: TRBV5-1
abundance: -
d_gene: TRBD1
CDR3aa: CASSEVVGQRDSYEQYF
CDR3nt: TGCGCCAGCAGCGAAGTAGTGGGACAGCGAGACTCCTACGAGCAGTACTTC

j_gene: TRBJ2-7
v_gene: TRBV19
abundance: -
d_gene: -
CDR3aa: CATSEYHREFSYEQYF
CDR3nt: TGTGCCACCTCAGAGTATCACCGGGAATTCTCCTACGAGCAGTACTTC

j_gene: TRBJ1-5
v_gene: TRBV6-1
abundance: many
d_gene: -
CDR3aa: CASSDFVEQNQPQHF
CDR3nt: TGTGCCAGCAGTGATTTTGTAGAACAGAATCAGCCCCAGCATTTT

j_gene: TRBJ2-1
v_gene: TRBV30
abundance: few
d_gene: -
CDR3aa: CAWSVPLLNEQFF
CDR3nt: TGTGCCTGGAGTGTACCTCTTTTGAATGAGCAGTTCTTC

j_gene: TRBJ1-6
v_gene: TRBV19
abundance: -
d_gene: -
CDR3aa: CASSSFGSSYNSPLHF
CDR3nt: TGTGCCAGTAGTTCGTTCGGGAGCTCCTATAATTCACCCCTCCACTTT

j_gene: TRBJ1-5
v_gene: TRBV6-2/TRBV6-3
abundance: -
d_gene: -
CDR3aa: CASSSTYGQPQHF
CDR3nt: TGTGCCAGCAGTTCCACCTACGGACAGCCCCAGCATTTT